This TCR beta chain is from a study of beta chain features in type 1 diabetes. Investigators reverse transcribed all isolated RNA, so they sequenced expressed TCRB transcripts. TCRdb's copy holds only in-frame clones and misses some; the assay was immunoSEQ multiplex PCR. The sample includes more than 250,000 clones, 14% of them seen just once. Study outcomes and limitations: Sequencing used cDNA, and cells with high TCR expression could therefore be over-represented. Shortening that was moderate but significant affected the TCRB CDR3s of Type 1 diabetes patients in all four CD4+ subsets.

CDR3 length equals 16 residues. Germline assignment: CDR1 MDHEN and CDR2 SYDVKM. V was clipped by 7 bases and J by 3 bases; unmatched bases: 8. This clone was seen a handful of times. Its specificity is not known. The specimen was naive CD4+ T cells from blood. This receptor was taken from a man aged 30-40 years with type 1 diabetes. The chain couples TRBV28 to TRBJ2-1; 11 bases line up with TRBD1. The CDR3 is CASTLAGQGDYNEQFF. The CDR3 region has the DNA TGTGCCAGCACCTTAGCGGGACAGGGGGACTACAATGAGCAGTTCTTC. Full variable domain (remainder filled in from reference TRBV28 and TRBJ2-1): DVKVTQSSRYLVKRTGEKVFLECVQDMDHENMFWYRQDPGLGLRLIYFSYDVKMKEKGDIPEGYSVSREKKERFSLILESASTNQTSMYLCASTLAGQGDYNEQFFGPGTRLTVL.